One sample yielded the 17 T cell receptor beta chains listed below, sequenced in a study of T cell responses to AZD1222 COVID-19 vaccine. The data were produced by immunoSEQ multiplex PCR, yet TCRdb's version contains in-frame clones alone and is incomplete. The sample records fewer than 200,000 clones, around 90% being singletons. The specimen was peripheral blood, collected on day 0 of AZD1222 vaccination. The receptors were sampled from an adult in good health.

This chain connects TRBV29-1 to TRBJ1-1; no clear D gene. Germline-derived CDR1 and CDR2 are SQVTM and ANQGSEA. Trimming removed 6 bases from V and 0 bases from J, with 8 bases in between. This CDR3 comprises 12 residues. CDR3 in DNA: TGCAGCGTGCTCCGGGTGAACACTGAAGCTTTCTTT. Translation gives CSVLRVNTEAFF. Filled out from reference TRBV29-1 and TRBJ1-1, the complete variable domain reads SAVISQKPSRDICQRGTSLTIQCQVDSQVTMMFWYRQQPGQSLTLIATANQGSEATYESGFVIDKFPISRPNLTFSTLTVSNMSPEDSSIYLCSVLRVNTEAFFGQGTRLTVV.

V is TRBV2 and J is TRBJ1-1; 8 nucleotides align to TRBD1. This CDR3 contains 13 residues. CDR1 and CDR2 (germline): SNHLY, FYNNEI. V lost 8 bases to trimming and J lost 3 bases; unmatched junction nucleotides: 5. The CDR3 DNA reads TGTGCCAGCGGCCTACAGGGGGACACTGAAGCTTTCTTT. Translated, it gives CASGLQGDTEAFF. The full variable domain, with the rest looked up from reference TRBV2 and TRBJ1-1, is EPEVTQTPSHQVTQMGQEVILRCVPISNHLYFYWYRQILGQKVEFLVSFYNNEISEKSEIFDDQFSVERPDGSNFTLKIRSTKLEDSAMYFCASGLQGDTEAFFGQGTRLTVV.

The chain links TRBV2 to TRBJ2-5; 8 bases fit TRBD1. This CDR3 has 14 amino acids. CDR1 is SNHLY and CDR2 is FYNNEI in the germline V gene. The J segment lost 5 bases and the V segment lost 3 bases, leaving 5 bases of the junction unmatched. The CDR3 DNA reads TGTGCCAGCAGTGAGGGACAGGCGGGGGAGACCCAGTACTTC. Its protein is CASSEGQAGETQYF.

The chain links TRBV5-5 to TRBJ2-3, with D unresolved. The CDR3 is 14 amino acids. Germline V gives CDR1 SGHKS, CDR2 YYEKEE (reference sequence). Between the trimmed V and J ends, which lost 2 bases and 3 bases, there was a span of 10 bases. In DNA, the CDR3 is TGTGCCAGCAGCTTCGGTCCTGGGACAGATACGCAGTATTTT. This encodes CASSFGPGTDTQYF.

V is TRBV12-3 or TRBV12-4 and J is TRBJ2-5; TRBD1 is a possible D gene (5 bases). The CDR3 is 13 amino acids. The V gene lost 7 bases and the J gene lost 4 bases, with 13 bases spanning the gap. The DNA for the CDR3 is TGTGCCAGCAATAGGGGAAGGGGAGAGACCCAGTACTTC. Translation gives CASNRGRGETQYF.

This clone is a singleton in its sample. V gene TRBV28 combines with J gene TRBJ2-4, with 8 bases lining up with TRBD1. The germline gives CDR1 MDHEN, CDR2 SYDVKM. J lost 6 bases, V lost 5 bases, and 9 bases had no gene match. The CDR3 sequence is 15 residues long. CDR3 sequence: CASSASETGVNIQYF. The CDR3 region has the DNA TGTGCCAGCAGTGCGAGCGAGACAGGGGTAAACATTCAGTACTTC.

The CDR3 loop reads CASSPGNTNSPLHF. In nucleotides, the CDR3 is TGCGCCAGCAGCCCAGGGAACACTAATTCACCCCTCCACTTT. The genes are TRBV5-1 and TRBJ1-6; TRBD1 is a possible D gene (5 bases). The CDR3 has 14 amino acids. V lost 4 bases, J lost 6 bases, and 11 bases lay in between. Per the germline V gene, CDR1 is SGHRS and CDR2 is YFSETQ.

The sample holds a few counts of this clone. The genes are TRBV4-2 and TRBJ2-7; 8 nucleotides line up with TRBD2. The CDR3 has 15 residues. Trimming removed 1 base from V and 3 bases from J; junction bases left unmatched: 5. The germline V gene has CDR1 LGHNA and CDR2 YNFKEQ. The CDR3: CASSQGTSSFYEQYF. The CDR3 DNA follows: TGTGCCAGCAGCCAAGGGACTAGCTCCTTCTACGAGCAGTACTTC.

V and J are TRBV18 and TRBJ2-7, with 7 bases fitting TRBD1. There are 13 residues in the CDR3. Losses at the gene ends were 3 bases for V and 5 bases for J; bases not matched to a gene: 4. Germline loops: CDR1 KGHSH, CDR2 LQKENI. CDR3 amino acids: CASSPRQGHEQYF. As DNA, the CDR3 is TGTGCCAGCTCACCGCGACAGGGCCACGAGCAGTACTTC.

The chain's CDR3 is CASSHLLGGGSGANVLTF. The CDR3 nucleotides are TGTGCCAGCAGCCACCTACTTGGGGGAGGCTCTGGGGCCAACGTCCTGACTTTC. The V and J genes are TRBV14 and TRBJ2-6, with D perhaps matching TRBD2 (6 bases). The CDR3 is made up of 18 amino acids. Trimming removed 3 bases at V and 0 bases at J, with 15 bases between. CDR1 SGHDN and CDR2 FVKESK come from the germline V gene.

This clone was picked up one time. Additional DNA sequences in this sample encode the identical CDR3. V usage is TRBV5-1 and J usage is TRBJ2-7, with 10 bases that match TRBD1. V trimming: 2 bases; J trimming: 2 bases; junction bases outside the gene matches: 1. Per the germline V gene, CDR1 is SGHRS and CDR2 is YFSETQ. The CDR3 length is 14 residues. CDR3 coding DNA: TGCGCCAGCAGCTTAGGGACAGGGGCCTACGAGCAGTACTTC. Translated: CASSLGTGAYEQYF.

J is TRBJ2-1 and V is TRBV6-4; D is ambiguous. Germline CDR1 MRHNA, CDR2 SNTAGT. The V gene lost 1 base and the J gene lost 0 bases, with 19 bases spanning the gap. The CDR3 extends over 19 amino acids. The CDR3 DNA follows: TGTGCCAGCAGTGACTTGCTTATCGTAGTAGAGAGCTCCTACAATGAGCAGTTCTTC. Amino acid sequence: CASSDLLIVVESSYNEQFF.

The V call is TRBV9, the J call TRBJ1-5, with D perhaps matching TRBD1 (5 bases). The CDR3 covers 15 residues. The V end lost 4 bases, the J end lost 0 bases, and 11 bases lay between the germline ends. Per germline, CDR1 SGDLS and CDR2 YYNGEE. Here the CDR3 DNA reads TGTGCCAGCAGCCCGGGGACCGATAGCAATCAGCCCCAGCATTTT. The encoded protein is CASSPGTDSNQPQHF.

The rearrangement links TRBV9 to TRBJ2-1; 7 bases agree with TRBD1. Trimming cost V 7 bases and J 6 bases; bases outside gene matches: 4. The germline gives CDR1 SGDLS, CDR2 YYNGEE. CDR3 size: 12 residues. For the CDR3, the DNA is TGTGCCAGCGAAGCAGGGGGCAATGAGCAGTTCTTC. It codes for CASEAGGNEQFF.

The chain carries TRBV28 and TRBJ1-5; maybe TRBD1 (6 bases). The CDR3 runs 14 residues. Germline CDR1 and CDR2: MDHEN and SYDVKM. V shed 8 bases and J shed 5 bases, with 16 bases lying between them. The CDR3 spells CASADSPADQPQHF. In DNA, the CDR3 is TGTGCCAGCGCGGACAGTCCAGCAGATCAGCCCCAGCATTTT.

There are a few counts of this clone. Other DNA sequences within the sample encode an identical CDR3. This sequence joins TRBV15 and TRBJ1-5, with no clear D. The CDR3 has 15 residues. CDR1 is LNHNV, CDR2 YYDKDF, per germline (reference sequence). The germline V and J ends were trimmed by 0 bases and 0 bases, with 6 bases remaining between them. The CDR3 sequence is CATSRELASNQPQHF. The CDR3 nucleotides are TGTGCCACCAGCAGAGAACTGGCTAGCAATCAGCCCCAGCATTTT.

V and J are TRBV12-3 or TRBV12-4 and TRBJ2-1; no definite D call. The CDR3 consists of 13 residues. The V end lost 5 bases, the J end lost 7 bases, and 12 bases lay between the germline ends. The CDR3 region is CASSPRALNEQFF. The CDR3 region has the DNA TGTGCCAGCAGTCCCCGGGCCCTGAATGAGCAGTTCTTC.